This T cell receptor beta chain was profiled in a study of OX40 agonist ivuxolimab in advanced cancers. The V gene end was trimmed by 0 bases and the J gene end by 6 bases; junction bases not matched to a gene: 6. Germline CDR1 reads LGHNA; CDR2 reads YSLEER. CDR3 length: 15 residues. Data came from immunoSEQ multiplex PCR; TCRdb stores just in-frame clones and leaves some out. The sample records about 3,000 clones, about three quarters being singletons. The chain links TRBV4-3 to TRBJ2-3; TRBD2 agrees at 7 bases. The starting material was CD4+ or CD8+ T cells sorted from blood, obtained in a trial of the OX40 agonist ivuxolimab. The clonotype originates from an adult with an advanced solid tumor such as melanoma, head and neck, liver or kidney cancer. This CDR3 is CASSQDLSGTDTQYF. Written as DNA, the CDR3 is TGCGCCAGCAGCCAAGATCTGAGCGGGACGGATACGCAGTATTTT.